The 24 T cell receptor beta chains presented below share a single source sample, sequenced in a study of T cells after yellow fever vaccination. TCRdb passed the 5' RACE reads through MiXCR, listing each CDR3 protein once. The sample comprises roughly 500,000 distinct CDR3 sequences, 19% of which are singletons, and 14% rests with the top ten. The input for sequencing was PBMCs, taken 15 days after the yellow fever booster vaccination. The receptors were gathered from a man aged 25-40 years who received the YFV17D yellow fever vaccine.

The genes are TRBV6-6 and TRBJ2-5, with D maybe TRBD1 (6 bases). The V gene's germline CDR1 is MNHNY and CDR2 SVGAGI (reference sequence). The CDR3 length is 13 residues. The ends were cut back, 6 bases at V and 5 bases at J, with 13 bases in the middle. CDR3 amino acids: CASSGQSRETQYF. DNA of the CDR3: TGTGCCAGCAGCGGACAGTCTAGGGAGACCCAGTACTTC.

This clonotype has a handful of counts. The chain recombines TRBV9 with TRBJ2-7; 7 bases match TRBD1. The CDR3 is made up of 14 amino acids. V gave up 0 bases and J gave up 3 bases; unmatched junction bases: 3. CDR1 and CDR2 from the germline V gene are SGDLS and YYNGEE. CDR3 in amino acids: CASSVAQGDYEQYF. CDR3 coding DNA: TGTGCCAGCAGCGTAGCTCAGGGGGACTACGAGCAGTACTTC.

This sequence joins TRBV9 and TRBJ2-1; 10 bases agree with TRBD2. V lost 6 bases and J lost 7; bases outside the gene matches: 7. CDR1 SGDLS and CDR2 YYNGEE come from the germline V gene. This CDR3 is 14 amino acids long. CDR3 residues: CASTPGLAINEQFF. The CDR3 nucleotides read TGTGCCAGCACTCCGGGACTAGCGATTAATGAGCAGTTCTTC. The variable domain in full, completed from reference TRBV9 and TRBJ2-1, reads DSGVTQTPKHLITATGQRVTLRCSPRSGDLSVYWYQQSLDQGLQFLIQYYNGEERAKGNILERFSAQQFPDLHSELNLSSLELGDSALYFCASTPGLAINEQFFGPGTRLTVL.

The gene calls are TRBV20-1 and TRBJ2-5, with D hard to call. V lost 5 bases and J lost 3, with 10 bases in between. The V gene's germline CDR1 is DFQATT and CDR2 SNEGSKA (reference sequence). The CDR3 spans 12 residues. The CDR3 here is CSASFPKETQYF. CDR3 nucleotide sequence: TGCAGTGCTTCATTCCCGAAAGAGACCCAGTACTTC.

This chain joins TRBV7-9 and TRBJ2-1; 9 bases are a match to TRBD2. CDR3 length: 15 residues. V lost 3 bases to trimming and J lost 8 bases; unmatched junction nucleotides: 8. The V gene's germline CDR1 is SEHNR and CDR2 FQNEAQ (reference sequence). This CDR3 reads CASSFSGSGRDEQFF. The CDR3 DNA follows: TGTGCCAGCAGCTTTTCTGGTAGCGGGAGAGATGAGCAGTTCTTC. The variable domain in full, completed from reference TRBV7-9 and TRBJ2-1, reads DTGVSQNPRHKITKRGQNVTFRCDPISEHNRLYWYRQTLGQGPEFLTYFQNEAQLEKSRLLSDRFSAERPKGSFSTLEIQRTEQGDSAMYLCASSFSGSGRDEQFFGPGTRLTVL.

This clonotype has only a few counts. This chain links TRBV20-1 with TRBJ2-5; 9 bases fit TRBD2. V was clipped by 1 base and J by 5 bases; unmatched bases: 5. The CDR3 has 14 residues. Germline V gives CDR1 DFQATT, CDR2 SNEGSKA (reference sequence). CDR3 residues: CSARVPSGKETQYF. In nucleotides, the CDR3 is TGCAGTGCTAGAGTCCCTAGCGGGAAGGAGACCCAGTACTTC.

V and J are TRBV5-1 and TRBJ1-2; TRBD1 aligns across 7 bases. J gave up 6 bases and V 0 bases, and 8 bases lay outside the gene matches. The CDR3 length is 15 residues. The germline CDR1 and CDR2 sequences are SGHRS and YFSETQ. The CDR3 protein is CASSLVGDRLDGYTF. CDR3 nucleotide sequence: TGCGCCAGCAGCTTGGTCGGGGACAGACTCGATGGCTACACCTTC.

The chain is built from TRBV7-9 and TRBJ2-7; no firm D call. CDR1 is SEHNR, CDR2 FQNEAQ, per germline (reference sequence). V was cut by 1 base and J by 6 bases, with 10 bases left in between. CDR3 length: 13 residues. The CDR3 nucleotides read TGTGCCAGCAGCTTAGTAACAGAGACCGAGCAGTACTTC. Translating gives CASSLVTETEQYF.

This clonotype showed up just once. The CDR3 spells CASSRGQLVYEQYF. The CDR3 DNA sequence: TGTGCCAGTAGTAGGGGACAGTTAGTCTACGAGCAGTACTTC. The chain carries TRBV19 and TRBJ2-7; 7 positions agree with TRBD1. In germline, CDR1 is LNHDA, CDR2 SQIVND (reference sequence). There are 14 residues in the CDR3. Trimming removed 4 bases from V and 3 bases from J; junction bases left unmatched: 6.

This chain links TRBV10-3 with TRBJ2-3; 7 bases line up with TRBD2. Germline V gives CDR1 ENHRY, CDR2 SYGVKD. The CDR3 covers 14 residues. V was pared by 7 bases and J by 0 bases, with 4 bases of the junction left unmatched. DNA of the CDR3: TGTGCCATCACTCCTAGCGGCAGCACAGATACGCAGTATTTT. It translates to CAITPSGSTDTQYF.

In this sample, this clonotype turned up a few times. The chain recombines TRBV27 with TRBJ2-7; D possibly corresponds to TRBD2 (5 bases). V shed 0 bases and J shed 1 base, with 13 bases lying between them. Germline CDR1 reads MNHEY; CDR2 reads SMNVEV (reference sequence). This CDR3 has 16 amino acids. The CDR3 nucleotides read TGTGCCAGCAGTTTATCCCGGCTAGCTCTTTCCTACGAGCAGTACTTC. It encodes CASSLSRLALSYEQYF.

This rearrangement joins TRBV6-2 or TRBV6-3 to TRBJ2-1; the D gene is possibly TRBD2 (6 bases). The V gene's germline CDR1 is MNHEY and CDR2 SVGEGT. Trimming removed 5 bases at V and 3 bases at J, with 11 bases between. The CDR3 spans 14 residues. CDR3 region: CASSLVADYNEQFF. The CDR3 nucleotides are TGTGCCAGCAGTCTCGTAGCGGACTACAATGAGCAGTTCTTC.

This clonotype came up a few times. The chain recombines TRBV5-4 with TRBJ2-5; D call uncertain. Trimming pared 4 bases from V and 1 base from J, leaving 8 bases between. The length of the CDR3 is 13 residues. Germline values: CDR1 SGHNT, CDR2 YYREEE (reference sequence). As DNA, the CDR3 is TGTGCCAGCAGCGCCCCGGGCCAAGAGACCCAGTACTTC. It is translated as CASSAPGQETQYF.

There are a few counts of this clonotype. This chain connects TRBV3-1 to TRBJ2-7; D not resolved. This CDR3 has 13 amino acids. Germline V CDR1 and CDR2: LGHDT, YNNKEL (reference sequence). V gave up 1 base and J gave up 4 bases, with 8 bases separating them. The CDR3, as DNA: TGTGCCAGCAGCCAAGGGTGGTTATACGAGCAGTACTTC. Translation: CASSQGWLYEQYF.

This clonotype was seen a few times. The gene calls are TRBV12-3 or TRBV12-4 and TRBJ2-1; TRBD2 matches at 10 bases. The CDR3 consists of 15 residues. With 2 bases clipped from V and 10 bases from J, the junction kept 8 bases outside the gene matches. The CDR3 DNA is TGTGCCAGCAGTTTACCCGGGACTAGCGCAGCGGAGCAGTTCTTC. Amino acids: CASSLPGTSAAEQFF.

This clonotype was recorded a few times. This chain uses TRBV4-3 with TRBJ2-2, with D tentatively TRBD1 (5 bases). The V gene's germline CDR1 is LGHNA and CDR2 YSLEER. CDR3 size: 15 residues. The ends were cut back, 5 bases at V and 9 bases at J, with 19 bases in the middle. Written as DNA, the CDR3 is TGCGCCAGCAGCGCCCGGGCCTCCCAGGGCCGGGAGCTGTTTTTT. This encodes CASSARASQGRELFF.

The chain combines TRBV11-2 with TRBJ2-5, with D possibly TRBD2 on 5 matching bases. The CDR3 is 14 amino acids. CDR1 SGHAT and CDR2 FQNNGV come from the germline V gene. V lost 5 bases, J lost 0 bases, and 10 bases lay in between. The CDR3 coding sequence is TGTGCCAGCAGCCCTGGACTGGACCAAGAGACCCAGTACTTC. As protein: CASSPGLDQETQYF.

The CDR3 nucleotides read TGTGCCAGCAGCGGGACTAGCGGGAGGGCCCTCAAAGATACGCAGTATTTT. Amino acid sequence: CASSGTSGRALKDTQYF. The chain is built from TRBV6-1 and TRBJ2-3, with 16 bases fitting TRBD2. The germline V gene has CDR1 MNHNS and CDR2 SASEGT. The CDR3 sequence is 17 residues long. Trimming cost V 6 bases and J 5 bases; bases outside gene matches: 8.

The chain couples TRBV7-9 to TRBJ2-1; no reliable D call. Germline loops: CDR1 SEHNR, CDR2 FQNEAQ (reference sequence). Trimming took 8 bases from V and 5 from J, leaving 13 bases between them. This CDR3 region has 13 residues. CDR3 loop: CASLLGGHNEQFF. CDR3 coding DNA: TGTGCCAGCCTTCTCGGCGGACACAATGAGCAGTTCTTC.

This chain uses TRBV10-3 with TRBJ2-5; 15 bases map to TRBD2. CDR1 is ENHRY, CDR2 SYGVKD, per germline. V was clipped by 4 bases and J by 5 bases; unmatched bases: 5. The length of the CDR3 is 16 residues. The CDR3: CAISGTGTSGRETQYF. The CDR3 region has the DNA TGTGCCATCAGTGGTACCGGGACTAGCGGGAGGGAGACCCAGTACTTC.

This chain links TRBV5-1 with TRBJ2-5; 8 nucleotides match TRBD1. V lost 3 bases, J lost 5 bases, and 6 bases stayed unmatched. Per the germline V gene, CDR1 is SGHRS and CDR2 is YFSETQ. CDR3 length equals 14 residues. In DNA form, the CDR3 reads TGCGCCAGCAGCTCAGGGGGCCGGGGGGAGACCCAGTACTTC. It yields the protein CASSSGGRGETQYF.

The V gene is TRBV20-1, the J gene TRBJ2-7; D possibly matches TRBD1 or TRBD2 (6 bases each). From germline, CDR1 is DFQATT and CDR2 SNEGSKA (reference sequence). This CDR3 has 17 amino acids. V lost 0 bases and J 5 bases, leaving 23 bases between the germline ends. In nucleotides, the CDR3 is TGCAGTGCTAGAGATCATAGCGGAACAGGGACCCCCAACGAGCAGTACTTC. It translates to CSARDHSGTGTPNEQYF.

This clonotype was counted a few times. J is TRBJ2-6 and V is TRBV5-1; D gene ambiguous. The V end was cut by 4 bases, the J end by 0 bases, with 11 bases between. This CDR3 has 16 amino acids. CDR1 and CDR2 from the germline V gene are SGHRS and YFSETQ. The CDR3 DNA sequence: TGCGCCAGCAGCCCCGACGGTTACTCTGGGGCCAACGTCCTGACTTTC. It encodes CASSPDGYSGANVLTF.

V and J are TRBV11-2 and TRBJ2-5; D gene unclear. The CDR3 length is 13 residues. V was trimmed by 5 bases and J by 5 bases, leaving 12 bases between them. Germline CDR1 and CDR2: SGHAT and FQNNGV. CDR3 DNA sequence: TGTGCCAGCAGCCCTGGGCATCCCGAGACCCAGTACTTC. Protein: CASSPGHPETQYF.